This T cell receptor beta chain was captured in a study of Tregs in tolerant kidney transplant recipients. Findings and caveats of the study: The most relevant donor-specific Treg TCRbeta repertoire apparently came from expansion with activated donor B cells. No direct test of biological reproducibility was done here. Validation in larger populations is needed because few patients were studied.

Mixed chimerism was transient after nonmyeloablative marrow transplants from related graft donors. Unstimulated regulatory T cells (CD4+CD25+CD127-), CD4+CD25- non-regulatory cells, CD4 and CD8 cells were FACS-sorted from thawed PBMCs. Trimming pared 2 bases from V and 1 base from J, leaving 10 bases between. The germline V gene has CDR1 SNHLY and CDR2 FYNNEI. The CDR3 runs to 15 residues. Sequenced by immunoSEQ multiplex PCR; TCRdb stores in-frame clones only, minus some. The sample gives approximately 60,000 clones, 87% of which show up once; around 4.1% is in the top ten. As regards this clone: Antigen: not known.

This sequence was found in a human patient who received a combined kidney and bone marrow transplant. Some T cells may have come from the graft donor. The chain couples TRBV2 to TRBJ2-3; D unresolved. Sequencing used CD4+ T cells from blood (PBMCs), obtained 6 months after the transplant. CDR3 in amino acids: CASSEQRSGTDTQYF. The CDR3, as DNA: TGTGCCAGCAGTGAACAGCGAAGCGGCACAGATACGCAGTATTTT. The whole variable domain, filled in from reference TRBV2 and TRBJ2-3, reads EPEVTQTPSHQVTQMGQEVILRCVPISNHLYFYWYRQILGQKVEFLVSFYNNEISEKSEIFDDQFSVERPDGSNFTLKIRSTKLEDSAMYFCASSEQRSGTDTQYFGPGTRLTVL.